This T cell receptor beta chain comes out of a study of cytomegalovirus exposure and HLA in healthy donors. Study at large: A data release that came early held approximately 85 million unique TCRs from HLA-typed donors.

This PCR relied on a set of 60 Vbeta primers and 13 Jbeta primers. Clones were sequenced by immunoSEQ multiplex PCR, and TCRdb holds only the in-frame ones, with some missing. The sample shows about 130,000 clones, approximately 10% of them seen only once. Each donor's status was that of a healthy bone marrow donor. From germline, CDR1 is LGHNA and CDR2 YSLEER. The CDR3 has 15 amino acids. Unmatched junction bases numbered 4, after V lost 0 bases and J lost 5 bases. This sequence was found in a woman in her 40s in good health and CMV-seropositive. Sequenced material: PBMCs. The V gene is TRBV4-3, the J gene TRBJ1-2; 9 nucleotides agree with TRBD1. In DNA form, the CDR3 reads TGCGCCAGCAGCCAAGATTGGGACAGGGTTTATGGCTACACCTTC. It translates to CASSQDWDRVYGYTF.